Below, one T cell receptor beta chain is given with its context. The clone's antigen remains unknown. No qualities accompany the bases; no much larger clone lies one base away. This record belongs to a study of OX40 agonist ivuxolimab in advanced cancers. A note on the overall study: Ivuxolimab was a fully human IgG2 agonistic monoclonal antibody targeting the costimulatory receptor OX40 (CD134). Of the 50 to 55 patients in dose escalation, some 19 had hepatocellular carcinoma, roughly 15 had melanoma, 9 had renal cell carcinoma and 9 had head and neck cancer. The monotherapy dose-escalation portion (N of about 50 patients) of the phase I ivuxolimab trial is reported in the paper. Intravenous ivuxolimab was administered to patients every 2 weeks at six dose levels: 0.01, 0.1, 0.3, 1.5, 3 and 10 mg/kg. Patients were allowed to have had prior anti-PD-1, anti-PD-L1 or anti-CTLA-4 therapy, and 40% of the dose-escalation patients had been treated with checkpoint inhibitors. In the dose-escalation cohort, about four fifths of patients were male, and the mean age was roughly 60 years with a range of roughly 20 to 79. Partial responses occurred in three dose-escalation patients: two with cutaneous melanoma and one with hepatocellular carcinoma. Peripheral TCRbeta sequencing was intended to test whether TCR sequence diversity was altered and clonal T-cell expansion was caused by ivuxolimab.

The CDR3 spans 20 residues, from the cysteine through the phenylalanine. CDR3 DNA only is kept here, 60 bases in frame from base 1. The germline V gene supplies CDR1 SNHLY and CDR2 FYNNEI. For sequencing of the TCRbeta CDR3 region, genomic DNA was extracted from the sorted cells. TCRbeta CDR3 regions were sequenced using the immunoSEQ Assay. TCRdb re-hosts the immuneACCESS table, in-frame sequences only. Its copies lack some clones; in the studies checked, an unresolved V gene accounts for under half of them, and the cause for the rest is not known. This sample is represented by roughly 56,000 clones; 85% of them were singletons. The ten most abundant clones make up roughly 4.5% of the sample. Patients with a history of autoimmune disease or receiving systemic immunosuppression were excluded from the trial. Peripheral blood for TCR sequencing was collected from all dose cohorts at baseline, on cycle 4 day 1, and on cycle 7 day 1. The samples were taken from a phase I, first-in-human, multicenter, open-label dose-escalation trial of ivuxolimab. The trial enrolled adults with locally advanced or metastatic head and neck squamous cell, hepatocellular, melanoma or renal cell carcinoma. CD4+ and CD8+ T cells were sorted separately from peripheral blood before TCR sequencing.

What the study reported, not specific to this receptor: In partial responders in the 0.1-3.0 mg/kg groups, normalized peripheral clonal expansion was found to be among the lowest, especially among CD8+ T cells. At doses from 0.1 to 3.0 mg/kg, clonal expansion was seen in both CD4+ and CD8+ blood T cells between baseline and week 6. The antigen specificity of the peripheral T cells that underwent clonal expansion was not determined. After ivuxolimab, CD8+ T cells had more expanded clones than CD4+ T cells on average. Low levels of normalized T-cell clonal expansion were also shown by some nonresponding patients.

This specimen consisted of CD4+ or CD8+ T cells sorted from blood, obtained in a trial of the OX40 agonist ivuxolimab. The clonotype originates from an adult with an advanced solid tumor such as melanoma, head and neck, liver or kidney cancer. The chain is assembled from TRBV2 and TRBJ2-5; TRBD2 might be the D gene, on 7 matching bases. The end of the DNA aligns better with TRBJ2-7, so the J call may be wrong. The sequenced DNA is TGTGCCAGCAGGACCATTAACCTAGGGGGGGGACACCCCCTCTCGGTCGAGCAGTACTTC. The encoded protein is CASRTINLGGGHPLSVEQYF.